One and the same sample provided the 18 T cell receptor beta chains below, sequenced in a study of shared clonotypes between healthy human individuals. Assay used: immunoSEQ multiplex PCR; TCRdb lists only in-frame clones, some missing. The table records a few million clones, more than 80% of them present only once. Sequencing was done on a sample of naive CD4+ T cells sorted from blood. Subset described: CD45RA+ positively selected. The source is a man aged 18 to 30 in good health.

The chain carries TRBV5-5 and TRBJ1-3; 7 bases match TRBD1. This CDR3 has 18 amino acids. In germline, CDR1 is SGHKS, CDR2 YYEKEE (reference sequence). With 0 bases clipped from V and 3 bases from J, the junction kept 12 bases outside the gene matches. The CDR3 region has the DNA TGTGCCAGCAGCTTGGCCCTTCTTAGCACAGGGGTTGGAAACACCATATATTTT. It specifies CASSLALLSTGVGNTIYF.

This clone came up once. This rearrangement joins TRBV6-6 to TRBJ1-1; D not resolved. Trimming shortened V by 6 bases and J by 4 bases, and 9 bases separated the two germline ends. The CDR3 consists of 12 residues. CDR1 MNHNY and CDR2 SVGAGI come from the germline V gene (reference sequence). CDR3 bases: TGTGCCAGCAGATTACTTAGCACTGAAGCTTTCTTT. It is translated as CASRLLSTEAFF.

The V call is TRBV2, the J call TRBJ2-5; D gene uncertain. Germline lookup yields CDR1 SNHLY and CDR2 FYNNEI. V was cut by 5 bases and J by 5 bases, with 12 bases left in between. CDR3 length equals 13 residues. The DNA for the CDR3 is TGTGCCAGCAGTTACAATATGGGGGAGACCCAGTACTTC. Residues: CASSYNMGETQYF.

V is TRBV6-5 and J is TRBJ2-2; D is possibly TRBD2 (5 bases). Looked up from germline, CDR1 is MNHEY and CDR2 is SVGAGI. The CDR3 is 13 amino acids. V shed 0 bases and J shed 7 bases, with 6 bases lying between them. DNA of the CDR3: TGTGCCAGCAGTTACTCCCGGGGCGGGGAGCTGTTTTTT. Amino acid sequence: CASSYSRGGELFF.

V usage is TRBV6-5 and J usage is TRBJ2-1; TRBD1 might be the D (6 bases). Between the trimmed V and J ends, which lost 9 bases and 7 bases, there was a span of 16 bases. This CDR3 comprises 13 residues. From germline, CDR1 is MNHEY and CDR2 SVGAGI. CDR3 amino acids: CASAQGHLNEQFF. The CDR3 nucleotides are TGTGCCAGTGCCCAGGGACACCTTAATGAGCAGTTCTTC.

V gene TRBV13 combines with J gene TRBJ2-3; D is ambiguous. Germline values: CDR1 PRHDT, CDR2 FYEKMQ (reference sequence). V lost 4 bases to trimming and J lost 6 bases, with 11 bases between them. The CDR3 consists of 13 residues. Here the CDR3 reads CASSSPYTDTQYF. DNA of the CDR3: TGTGCCAGCAGCTCTCCGTACACGGATACGCAGTATTTT.

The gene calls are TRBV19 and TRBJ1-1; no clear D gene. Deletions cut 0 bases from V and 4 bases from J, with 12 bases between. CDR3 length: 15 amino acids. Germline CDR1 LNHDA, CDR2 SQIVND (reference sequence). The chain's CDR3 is CASSIDGSLSTEAFF. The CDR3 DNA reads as TGTGCCAGTAGTATAGATGGCAGTTTGAGCACTGAAGCTTTCTTT.

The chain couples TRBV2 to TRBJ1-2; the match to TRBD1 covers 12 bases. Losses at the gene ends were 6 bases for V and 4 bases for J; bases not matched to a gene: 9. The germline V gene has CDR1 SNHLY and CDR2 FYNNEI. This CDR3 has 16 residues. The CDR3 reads CASSAGTGGIGYGYTF. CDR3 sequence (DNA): TGTGCCAGCAGCGCCGGGACAGGGGGCATTGGCTATGGCTACACCTTC.

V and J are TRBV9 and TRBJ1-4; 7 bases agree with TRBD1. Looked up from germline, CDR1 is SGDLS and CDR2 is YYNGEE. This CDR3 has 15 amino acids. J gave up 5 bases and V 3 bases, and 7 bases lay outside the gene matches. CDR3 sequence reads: CASSGGQDPNEKLFF. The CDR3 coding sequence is TGTGCCAGCAGCGGTGGACAGGACCCAAATGAAAAACTGTTTTTT. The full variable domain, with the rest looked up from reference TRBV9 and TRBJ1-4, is DSGVTQTPKHLITATGQRVTLRCSPRSGDLSVYWYQQSLDQGLQFLIQYYNGEERAKGNILERFSAQQFPDLHSELNLSSLELGDSALYFCASSGGQDPNEKLFFGSGTQLSVL.

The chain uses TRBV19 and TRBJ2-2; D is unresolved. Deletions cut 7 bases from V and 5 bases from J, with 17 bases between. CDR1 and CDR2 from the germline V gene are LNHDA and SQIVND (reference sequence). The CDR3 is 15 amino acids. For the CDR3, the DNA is TGTGCCAGTACCCCACTTCAGGCCAAAACCGGGGAGCTGTTTTTT. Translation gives CASTPLQAKTGELFF.

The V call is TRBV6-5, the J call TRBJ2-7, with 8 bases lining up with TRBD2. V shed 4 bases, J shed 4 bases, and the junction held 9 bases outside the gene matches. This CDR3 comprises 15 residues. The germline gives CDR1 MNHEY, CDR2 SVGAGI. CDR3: CASSSYSGGWYEQYF. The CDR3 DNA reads TGTGCCAGCAGTTCTTATTCGGGAGGGTGGTACGAGCAGTACTTC.

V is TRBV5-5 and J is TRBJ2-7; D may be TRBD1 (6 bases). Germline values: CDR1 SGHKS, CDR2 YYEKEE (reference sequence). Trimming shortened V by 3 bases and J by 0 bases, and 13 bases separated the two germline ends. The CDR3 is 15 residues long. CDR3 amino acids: CASSYGTKVSYEQYF. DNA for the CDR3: TGTGCCAGCAGCTACGGGACAAAAGTCTCCTACGAGCAGTACTTC.

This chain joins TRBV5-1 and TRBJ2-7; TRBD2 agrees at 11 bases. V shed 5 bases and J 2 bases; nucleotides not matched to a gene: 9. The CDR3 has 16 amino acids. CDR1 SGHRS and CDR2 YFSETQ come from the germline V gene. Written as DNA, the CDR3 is TGCGCCAGCAGAAAATCAGGGACTAGCGGACCCTACGAGCAGTACTTC. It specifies CASRKSGTSGPYEQYF.

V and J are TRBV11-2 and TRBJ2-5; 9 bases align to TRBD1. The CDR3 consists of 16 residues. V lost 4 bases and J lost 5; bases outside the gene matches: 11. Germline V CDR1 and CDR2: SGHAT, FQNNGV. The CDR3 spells CASSSHSGQGKETQYF. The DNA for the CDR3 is TGTGCCAGCAGCTCCCACTCTGGACAGGGGAAGGAGACCCAGTACTTC.

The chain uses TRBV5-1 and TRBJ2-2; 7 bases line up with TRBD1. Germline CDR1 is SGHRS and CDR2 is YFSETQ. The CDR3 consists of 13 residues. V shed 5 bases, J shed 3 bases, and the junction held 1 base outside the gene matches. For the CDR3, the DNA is TGCGCCAGCAGAGGACAGGACACCGGGGAGCTGTTTTTT. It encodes CASRGQDTGELFF. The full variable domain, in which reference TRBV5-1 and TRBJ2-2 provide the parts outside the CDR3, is KAGVTQTPRYLIKTRGQQVTLSCSPISGHRSVSWYQQTPGQGLQFLFEYFSETQRNKGNFPGRFSGRQFSNSRSEMNVSTLELGDSALYLCASRGQDTGELFFGEGSRLTVL.

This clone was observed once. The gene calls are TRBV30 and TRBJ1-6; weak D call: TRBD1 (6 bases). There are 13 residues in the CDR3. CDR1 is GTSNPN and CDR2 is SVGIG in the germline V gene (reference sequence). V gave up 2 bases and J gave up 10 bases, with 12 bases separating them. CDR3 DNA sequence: TGTGCCTGGAGTCTAGGGGGGGAATCACCCCTCCACTTT. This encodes CAWSLGGESPLHF.

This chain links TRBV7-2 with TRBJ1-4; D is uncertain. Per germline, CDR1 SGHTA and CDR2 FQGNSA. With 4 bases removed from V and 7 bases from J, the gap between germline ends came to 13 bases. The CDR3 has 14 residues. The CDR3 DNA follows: TGTGCCAGCAGCTCAGGTCTATTGGGTGAAAAACTGTTTTTT. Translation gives CASSSGLLGEKLFF.

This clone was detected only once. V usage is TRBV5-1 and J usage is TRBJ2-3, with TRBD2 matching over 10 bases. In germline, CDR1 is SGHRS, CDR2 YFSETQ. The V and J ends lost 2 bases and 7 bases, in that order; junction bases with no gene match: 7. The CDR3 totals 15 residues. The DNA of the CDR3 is TGCGCCAGCAGCTTCCCTAGCGGGAGAGTAAATACGCAGTATTTT. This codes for CASSFPSGRVNTQYF.